This passage covers 13 T cell receptor beta chains from one sample sequenced in a study of blood T cell repertoires in COVID-19. TCRdb's table, derived via immunoSEQ multiplex PCR, lists solely in-frame clones and lacks some. The sample carries about 260,000 clones, about 85% recorded once. Sequencing was carried out using peripheral blood. The receptors derive from a man aged 55 to 70 who had recovered from COVID-19.

The gene calls are TRBV4-1 and TRBJ1-1; 7 bases are shared with TRBD1. V was clipped by 1 base and J by 2 bases; unmatched bases: 7. The length of the CDR3 is 16 residues. Looked up from germline, CDR1 is MGHRA and CDR2 is YSYEKL. Here the CDR3 reads CASSQVAGQRNTEAFF. Written as DNA, the CDR3 is TGCGCCAGCAGCCAAGTGGCGGGACAGCGAAACACTGAAGCTTTCTTT.

The chain links TRBV3-1 (or the pseudogene TRBV3-2) to TRBJ1-2; D is possibly TRBD1 (5 bases). The CDR3 is made up of 15 amino acids. V gave up 1 base and J gave up 3 bases, with 12 bases separating them. Germline assignment: CDR1 LGHDT and CDR2 YNNKEL (reference sequence). The CDR3 nucleotides are TGTGCCAGCAGCCAAGGGGGGGAGAGTTACTATGGCTACACCTTC. The encoded protein is CASSQGGESYYGYTF.

The V and J genes are TRBV19 and TRBJ2-4, with 7 bases lining up with TRBD1. Germline V gene lookup returns CDR1 LNHDA and CDR2 SQIVND (reference sequence). The V segment lost 1 base and the J segment 7 bases; nucleotides outside the gene matches: 10. CDR3 length: 16 residues. CDR3 amino acids: CASSIGDLGQENIQYF. The CDR3 nucleotides read TGTGCCAGTAGTATAGGTGACCTTGGACAGGAGAACATTCAGTACTTC.

The V and J genes are TRBV4-2 and TRBJ2-1; 8 bases map to TRBD2. CDR1 and CDR2 from the germline V gene are LGHNA and YNFKEQ. CDR3 length: 16 amino acids. V dropped 4 bases and J dropped 6; count of bases not matched to a gene: 11. The DNA of the CDR3 is TGTGCCAGCAGCCGACTCGTCAGCGGGAGCGGCAATGAGCAGTTCTTC. Its protein is CASSRLVSGSGNEQFF.

This clone was found a few times. V gene TRBV3-1 (or the pseudogene TRBV3-2) combines with J gene TRBJ1-5; D not certain. Germline V lookup: CDR1 LGHDT, CDR2 YNNKEL (reference sequence). Trimming cost V 1 base and J 1 base, with 8 bases left between them. The CDR3 spans 15 residues. The CDR3 DNA reads TGTGCCAGCAGCCAAGGCCGGAGGAGCAATCAGCCCCAGCATTTT. It translates to CASSQGRRSNQPQHF.

V gene TRBV3-1 (or the pseudogene TRBV3-2) combines with J gene TRBJ2-1; 8 positions agree with TRBD2. Germline CDR1 is LGHDT and CDR2 is YNNKEL (reference sequence). V shed 0 bases, J shed 9 bases, and the junction held 7 bases outside the gene matches. The CDR3 has 15 amino acids. In DNA, the CDR3 is TGTGCCAGCAGCCAAGACCCAGGACTAGCCCGTGAGCAGTTCTTC. Encoded protein: CASSQDPGLAREQFF.

The rearrangement links TRBV14 to TRBJ1-5, with TRBD1 as a possible D gene (6 bases). Looked up from germline, CDR1 is SGHDN and CDR2 is FVKESK. Deletions cut 5 bases from V and 4 bases from J, with 15 bases between. The CDR3 extends over 15 amino acids. The CDR3: CASSKGERANQPQHF. The CDR3 coding sequence is TGTGCCAGCAGCAAGGGGGAAAGGGCGAATCAGCCCCAGCATTTT.

This chain joins TRBV30 and TRBJ2-2; possible D gene TRBD2, 7 bases. From germline, CDR1 is GTSNPN and CDR2 SVGIG (reference sequence). This CDR3 is built from 13 residues. Trimming left V 0 bases short and J 6 bases short, with 8 bases between. The CDR3 region has the DNA TGTGCCTGGAGTGTGGGGGGGCCCGGGGAGCTGTTTTTT. The encoded protein is CAWSVGGPGELFF.

V gene TRBV9 combines with J gene TRBJ1-1; D is perhaps TRBD1 (6 bases). The ends were cut back, 2 bases at V and 1 base at J, with 9 bases in the middle. The CDR3 loop spans 14 amino acids. Germline assignment: CDR1 SGDLS and CDR2 YYNGEE. CDR3 nucleotides: TGTGCCAGCAGCGTCCTACAGGGGAACACTGAAGCTTTCTTT. This codes for CASSVLQGNTEAFF.

This rearrangement joins TRBV7-2 to TRBJ1-2; D is undetermined. CDR1 is SGHTA and CDR2 is FQGNSA in the germline V gene. The CDR3 consists of 15 residues. V lost 5 bases and J lost 1, with 14 bases in between. The CDR3 DNA reads as TGTGCCAGCAGCCCCCGCCGCAATAGTAACTATGGCTACACCTTC. Translation gives CASSPRRNSNYGYTF.

The rearrangement uses TRBV6-1 and TRBJ1-1; 9 nucleotides agree with TRBD1. With 4 bases clipped from V and 3 bases from J, the junction kept 9 bases outside the gene matches. Germline V lookup: CDR1 MNHNS, CDR2 SASEGT. The CDR3 runs 16 residues. The CDR3 nucleotides are TGTGCCAGCAGTGCCCCGGACAGGGGTTTGGACACTGAAGCTTTCTTT. This encodes CASSAPDRGLDTEAFF.

V gene TRBV7-6 combines with J gene TRBJ2-1, with D possibly TRBD2 on 5 matching bases. The V end lost 2 bases, the J end lost 10 bases, and 15 bases lay between the germline ends. The CDR3 spans 14 residues. The V gene's germline CDR1 is SGHVS and CDR2 FNYEAQ. CDR3: CASSLSRGVGEQFF. CDR3 bases: TGTGCCAGCAGCTTATCCCGGGGAGTAGGAGAGCAGTTCTTC.

The J gene is TRBJ1-5, the V gene TRBV10-2; weak D call: TRBD1 (6 bases). The CDR3 covers 16 residues. Germline CDR1 reads WSHSY; CDR2 reads SAAADI. The V end lost 2 bases, the J end lost 6 bases, and 17 bases lay between the germline ends. CDR3 sequence reads: CASSENGRGAPQPQHF. DNA of the CDR3: TGCGCCAGCAGTGAGAACGGCAGGGGAGCCCCTCAGCCCCAGCATTTT.